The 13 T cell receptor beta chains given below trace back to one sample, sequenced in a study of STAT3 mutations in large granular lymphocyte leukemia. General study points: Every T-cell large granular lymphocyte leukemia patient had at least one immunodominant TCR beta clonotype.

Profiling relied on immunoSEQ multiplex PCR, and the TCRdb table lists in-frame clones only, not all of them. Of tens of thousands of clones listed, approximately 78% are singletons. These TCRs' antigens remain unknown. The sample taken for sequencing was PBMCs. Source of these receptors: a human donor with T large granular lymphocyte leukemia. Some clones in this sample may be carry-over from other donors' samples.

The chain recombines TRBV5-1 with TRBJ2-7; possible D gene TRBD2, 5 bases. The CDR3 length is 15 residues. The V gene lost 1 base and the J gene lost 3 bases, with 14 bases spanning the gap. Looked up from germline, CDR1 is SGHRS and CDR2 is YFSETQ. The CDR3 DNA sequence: TGCGCCAGCAGCTTGTTGGTGGCGGGTGGCTACGAGCAGTACTTC. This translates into CASSLLVAGGYEQYF.

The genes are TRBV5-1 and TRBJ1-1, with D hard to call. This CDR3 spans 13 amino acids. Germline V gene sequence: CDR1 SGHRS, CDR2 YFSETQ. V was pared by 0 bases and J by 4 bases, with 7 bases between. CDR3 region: CASSLEVSTEAFF. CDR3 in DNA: TGCGCCAGCAGCTTGGAGGTGAGCACTGAAGCTTTCTTT.

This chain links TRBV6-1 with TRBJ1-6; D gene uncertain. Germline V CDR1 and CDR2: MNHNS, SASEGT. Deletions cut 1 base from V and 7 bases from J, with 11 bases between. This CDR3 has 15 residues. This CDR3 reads CASSEGTAVNSPLHF. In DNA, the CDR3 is TGTGCCAGCAGTGAAGGTACAGCCGTCAATTCACCCCTCCACTTT.

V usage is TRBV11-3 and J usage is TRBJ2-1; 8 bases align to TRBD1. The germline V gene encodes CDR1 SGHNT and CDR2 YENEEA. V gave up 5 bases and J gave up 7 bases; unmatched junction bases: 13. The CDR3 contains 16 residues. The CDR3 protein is CASSPFGQGGSNEQFF. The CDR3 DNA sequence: TGTGCCAGCAGCCCTTTCGGACAGGGAGGTAGTAATGAGCAGTTCTTC.

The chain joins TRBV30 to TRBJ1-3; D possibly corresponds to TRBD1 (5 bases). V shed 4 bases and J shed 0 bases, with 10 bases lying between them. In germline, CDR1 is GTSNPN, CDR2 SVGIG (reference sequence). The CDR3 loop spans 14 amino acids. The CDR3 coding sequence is TGTGCCTGGACCCGGGACGACTCTGGAAACACCATATATTTT. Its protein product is CAWTRDDSGNTIYF.

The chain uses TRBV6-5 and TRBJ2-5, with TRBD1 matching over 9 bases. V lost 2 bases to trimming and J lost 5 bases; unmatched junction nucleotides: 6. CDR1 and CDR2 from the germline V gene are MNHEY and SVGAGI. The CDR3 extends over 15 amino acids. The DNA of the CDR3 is TGTGCCAGCAGTTACGGACAGGGGCGTGGGGAGACCCAGTACTTC. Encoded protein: CASSYGQGRGETQYF.

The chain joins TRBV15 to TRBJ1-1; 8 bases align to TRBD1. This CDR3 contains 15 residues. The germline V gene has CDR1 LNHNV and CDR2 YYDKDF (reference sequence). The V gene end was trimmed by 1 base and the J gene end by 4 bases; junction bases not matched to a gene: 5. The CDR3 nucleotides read TGTGCCACCAGCAGAGGCGGTACAGGGGGCACTGAAGCTTTCTTT. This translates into CATSRGGTGGTEAFF. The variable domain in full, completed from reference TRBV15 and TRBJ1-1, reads DAMVIQNPRYQVTQFGKPVTLSCSQTLNHNVMYWYQQKSSQAPKLLFHYYDKDFNNEADTPDNFQSRRPNTSFCFLDIRSPGLGDTAMYLCATSRGGTGGTEAFFGQGTRLTVV.

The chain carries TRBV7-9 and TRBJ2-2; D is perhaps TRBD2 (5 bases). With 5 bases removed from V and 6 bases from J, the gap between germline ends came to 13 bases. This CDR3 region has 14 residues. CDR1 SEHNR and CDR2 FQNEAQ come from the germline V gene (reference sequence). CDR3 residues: CASSLGVRPGELFF. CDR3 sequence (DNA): TGTGCCAGCAGCCTGGGAGTTCGCCCCGGGGAGCTGTTTTTT.

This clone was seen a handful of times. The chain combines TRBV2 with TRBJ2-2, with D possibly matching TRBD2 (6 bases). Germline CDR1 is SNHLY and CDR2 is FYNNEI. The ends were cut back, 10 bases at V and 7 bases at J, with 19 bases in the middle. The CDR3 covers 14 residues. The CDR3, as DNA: TGTGCCACCAAAAGGGACTCTAGTGGCGGGGAGCTGTTTTTT. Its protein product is CATKRDSSGGELFF.

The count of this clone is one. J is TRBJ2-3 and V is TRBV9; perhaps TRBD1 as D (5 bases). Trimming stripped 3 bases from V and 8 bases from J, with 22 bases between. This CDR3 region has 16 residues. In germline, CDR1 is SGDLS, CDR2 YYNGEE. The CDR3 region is CASSEGAGSSQGTQYF. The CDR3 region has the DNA TGTGCCAGCAGCGAAGGGGCAGGATCCTCGCAGGGTACGCAGTATTTT.

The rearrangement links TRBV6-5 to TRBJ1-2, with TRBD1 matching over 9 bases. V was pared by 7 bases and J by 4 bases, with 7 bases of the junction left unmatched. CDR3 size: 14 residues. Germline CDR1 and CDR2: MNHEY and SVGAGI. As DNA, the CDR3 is TGTGCCAGCAATCCGGGACAGGGACTCTATGGCTACACCTTC. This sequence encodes CASNPGQGLYGYTF.

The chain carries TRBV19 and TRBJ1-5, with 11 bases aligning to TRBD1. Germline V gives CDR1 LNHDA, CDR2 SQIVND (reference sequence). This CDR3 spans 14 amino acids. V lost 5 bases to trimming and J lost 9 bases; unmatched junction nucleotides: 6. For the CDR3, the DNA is TGTGCCAGTAGTCCGGGACAGGGGGTTCCGCCCCAGCATTTT. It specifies CASSPGQGVPPQHF.

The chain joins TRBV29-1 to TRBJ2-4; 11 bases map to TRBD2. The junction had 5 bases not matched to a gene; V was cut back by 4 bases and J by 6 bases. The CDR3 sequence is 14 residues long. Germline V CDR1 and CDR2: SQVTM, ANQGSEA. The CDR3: CSVVAGGRGNIQYF. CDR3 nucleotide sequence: TGCAGCGTTGTAGCGGGGGGGCGCGGAAACATTCAGTACTTC.